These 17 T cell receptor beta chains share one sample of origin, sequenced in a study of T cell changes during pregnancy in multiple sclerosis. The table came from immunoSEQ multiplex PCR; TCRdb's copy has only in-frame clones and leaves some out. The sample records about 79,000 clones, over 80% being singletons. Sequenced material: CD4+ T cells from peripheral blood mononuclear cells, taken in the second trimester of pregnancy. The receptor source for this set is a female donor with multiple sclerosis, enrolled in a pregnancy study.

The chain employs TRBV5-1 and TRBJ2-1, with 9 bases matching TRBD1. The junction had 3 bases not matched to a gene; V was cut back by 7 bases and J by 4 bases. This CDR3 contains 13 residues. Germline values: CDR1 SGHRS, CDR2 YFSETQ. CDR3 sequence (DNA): TGCGCCAGCGAGGGACAGGGTTACAATGAGCAGTTCTTC. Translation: CASEGQGYNEQFF.

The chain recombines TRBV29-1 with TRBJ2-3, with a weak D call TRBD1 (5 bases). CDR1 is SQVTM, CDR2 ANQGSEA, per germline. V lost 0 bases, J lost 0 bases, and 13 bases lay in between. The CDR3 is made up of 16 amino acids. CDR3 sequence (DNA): TGCAGCGTTGAAGATCGGGCCAGGGTTAGCACAGATACGCAGTATTTT. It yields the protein CSVEDRARVSTDTQYF.

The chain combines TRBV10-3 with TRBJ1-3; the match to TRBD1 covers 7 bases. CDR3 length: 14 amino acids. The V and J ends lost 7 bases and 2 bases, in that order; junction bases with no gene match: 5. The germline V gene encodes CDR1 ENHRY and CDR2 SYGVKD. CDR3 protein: CAITPDRAGNTIYF. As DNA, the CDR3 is TGTGCCATCACCCCTGACAGGGCTGGAAACACCATATATTTT.

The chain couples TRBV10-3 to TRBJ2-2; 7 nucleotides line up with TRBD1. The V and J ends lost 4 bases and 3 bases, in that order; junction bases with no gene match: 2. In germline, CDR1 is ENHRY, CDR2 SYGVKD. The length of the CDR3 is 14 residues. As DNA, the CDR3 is TGTGCCATCAGTGGACAGGGCGACACCGGGGAGCTGTTTTTT. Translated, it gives CAISGQGDTGELFF.

In DNA form, the CDR3 reads TGTGCCAGCAGACATCGGGTGGAAAGAAATCAGCCCCAGCATTTT. Protein sequence: CASRHRVERNQPQHF. The rearrangement uses TRBV28 and TRBJ1-5; D call uncertain. V shed 6 bases and J shed 4 bases, with 16 bases lying between them. CDR3 size: 15 residues. The germline V gene encodes CDR1 MDHEN and CDR2 SYDVKM.

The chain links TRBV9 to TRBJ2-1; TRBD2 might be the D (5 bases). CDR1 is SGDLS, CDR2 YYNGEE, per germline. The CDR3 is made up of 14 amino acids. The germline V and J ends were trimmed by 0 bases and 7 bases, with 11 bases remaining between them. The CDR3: CASSVGLATNEQFF. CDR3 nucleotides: TGTGCCAGCAGCGTAGGCCTAGCCACGAATGAGCAGTTCTTC. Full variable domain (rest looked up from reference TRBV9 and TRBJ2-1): DSGVTQTPKHLITATGQRVTLRCSPRSGDLSVYWYQQSLDQGLQFLIQYYNGEERAKGNILERFSAQQFPDLHSELNLSSLELGDSALYFCASSVGLATNEQFFGPGTRLTVL.

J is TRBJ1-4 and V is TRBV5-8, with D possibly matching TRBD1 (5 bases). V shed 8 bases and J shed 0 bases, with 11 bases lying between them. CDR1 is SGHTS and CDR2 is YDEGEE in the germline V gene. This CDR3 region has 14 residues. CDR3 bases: TGTGCCAGACGCAAGACAGCAACTAATGAAAAACTGTTTTTT. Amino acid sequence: CARRKTATNEKLFF.

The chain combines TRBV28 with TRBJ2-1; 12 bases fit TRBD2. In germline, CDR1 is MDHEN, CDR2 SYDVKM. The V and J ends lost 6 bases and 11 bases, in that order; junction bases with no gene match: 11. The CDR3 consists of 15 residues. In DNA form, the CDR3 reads TGTGCCAGCAGCATGACTAGCGGGAGTCCCTATCAGCAGTTCTTC. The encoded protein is CASSMTSGSPYQQFF. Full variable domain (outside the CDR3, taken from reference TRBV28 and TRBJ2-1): DVKVTQSSRYLVKRTGEKVFLECVQDMDHENMFWYRQDPGLGLRLIYFSYDVKMKEKGDIPEGYSVSREKKERFSLILESASTNQTSMYLCASSMTSGSPYQQFFGPGTRLTVL.

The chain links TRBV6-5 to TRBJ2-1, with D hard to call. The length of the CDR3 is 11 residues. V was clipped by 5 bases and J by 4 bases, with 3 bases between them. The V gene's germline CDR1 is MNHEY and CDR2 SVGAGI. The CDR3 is CASSLYNEQFF. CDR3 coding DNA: TGTGCCAGCAGTCTGTACAATGAGCAGTTCTTC.

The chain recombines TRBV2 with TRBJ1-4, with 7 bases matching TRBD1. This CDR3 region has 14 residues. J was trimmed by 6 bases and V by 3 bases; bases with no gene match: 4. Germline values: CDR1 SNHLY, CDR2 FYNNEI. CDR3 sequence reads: CASSDRQGYEKLFF. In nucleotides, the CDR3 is TGTGCCAGCAGTGATCGACAGGGCTATGAAAAACTGTTTTTT.

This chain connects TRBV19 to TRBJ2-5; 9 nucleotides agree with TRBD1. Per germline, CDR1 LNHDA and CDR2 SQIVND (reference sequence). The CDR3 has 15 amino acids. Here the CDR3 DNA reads TGTGCTAGCAGTCGGGGGACAGGGAGAGAAGAGACCCAGTACTTC. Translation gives CASSRGTGREETQYF.

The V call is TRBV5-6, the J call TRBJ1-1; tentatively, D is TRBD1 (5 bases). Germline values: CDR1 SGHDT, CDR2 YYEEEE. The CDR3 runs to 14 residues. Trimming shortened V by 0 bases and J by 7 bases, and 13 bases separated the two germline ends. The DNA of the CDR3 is TGTGCCAGCAGCTTGGATTGGGGGGGTCATGAAGCTTTCTTT. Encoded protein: CASSLDWGGHEAFF.

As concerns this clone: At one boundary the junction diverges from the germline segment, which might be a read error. The CDR3 region has the DNA TGTGCTAGCAGCTTTGGACAGGGGGCTTACAATGAGCAGTTCTTC. This codes for CASSFGQGAYNEQFF. This rearrangement joins TRBV7-7 to TRBJ2-1; TRBD1 aligns across 11 bases. The CDR3 is made up of 15 amino acids. Per the germline V gene, CDR1 is SSHAT and CDR2 is FNYEAQ (reference sequence).

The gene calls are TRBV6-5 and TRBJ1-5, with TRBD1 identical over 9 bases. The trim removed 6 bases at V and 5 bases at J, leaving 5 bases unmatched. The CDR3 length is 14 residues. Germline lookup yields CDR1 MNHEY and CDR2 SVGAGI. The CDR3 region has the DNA TGTGCCAGCAGCCTCGGACAGGGGCATCAGCCCCAGCATTTT. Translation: CASSLGQGHQPQHF.

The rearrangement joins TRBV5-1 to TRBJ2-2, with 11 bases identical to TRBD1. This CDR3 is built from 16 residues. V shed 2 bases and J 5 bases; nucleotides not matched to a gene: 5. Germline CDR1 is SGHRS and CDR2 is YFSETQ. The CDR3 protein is CASSLGQGARTGELFF. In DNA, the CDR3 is TGCGCCAGCAGCTTAGGACAGGGGGCGCGGACCGGGGAGCTGTTTTTT.

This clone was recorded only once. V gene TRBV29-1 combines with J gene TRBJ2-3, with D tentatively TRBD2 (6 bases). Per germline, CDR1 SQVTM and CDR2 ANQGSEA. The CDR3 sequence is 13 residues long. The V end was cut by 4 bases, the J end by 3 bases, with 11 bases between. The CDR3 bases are TGCAGCGTTGTGCGGGATAGAACAGATACGCAGTATTTT. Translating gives CSVVRDRTDTQYF.

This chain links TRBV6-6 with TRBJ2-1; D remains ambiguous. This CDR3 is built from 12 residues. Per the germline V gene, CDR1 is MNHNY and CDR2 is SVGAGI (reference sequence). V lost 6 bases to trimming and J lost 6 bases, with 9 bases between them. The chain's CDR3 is CASRATANEQFF. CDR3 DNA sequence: TGTGCCAGCAGGGCTACAGCCAATGAGCAGTTCTTC.